Included here is one T cell receptor beta chain sequence, with context. The data derive from a study of blood T cell repertoires in COVID-19. In the study overall: Whether acute or convalescent, the COVID-19 samples came from the United States, Italy and Spain.

Original data processing: For nucleated cells, counts were estimated from reference gene primer amplification. Assay used: immunoSEQ multiplex PCR; TCRdb lists only in-frame clones, some missing. The DNA was the basis for D and trimming; V, J and clone size are from that table. The sample records about 70,000 clones, approximately 77% being singletons. Germline V lookup: CDR1 SGHVS, CDR2 FNYEAQ. V gave up 3 bases and J gave up 3 bases, with 15 bases separating them. The CDR3 spans 17 residues. The origin of this receptor is a woman aged 70-85 years with acute or convalescent COVID-19. What was sequenced was peripheral blood. This chain uses TRBV7-6 with TRBJ1-6, with D unresolved. Here the CDR3 DNA reads TGTGCCAGCAGCTTTTCCTTCGCGGTCCTCTATAATTCACCCCTCCACTTT. Translated: CASSFSFAVLYNSPLHF. Full variable domain (outside the CDR3, taken from reference TRBV7-6 and TRBJ1-6): GAGVSQSPRYKVTKRGQDVALRCDPISGHVSLYWYRQALGQGPEFLTYFNYEAQQDKSGLPNDRFSAERPEGSISTLTIQRTEQRDSAMYRCASSFSFAVLYNSPLHFGNGTRLTVT.